This record looks at one TCR beta chain sequence and its context. This record comes from a study of cytomegalovirus exposure and HLA in healthy donors. A multiplex PCR was run with 60 Vbeta primers and 13 Jbeta primers. Only in-frame clones appear in the TCRdb table, and some are missing; sequencing was by immunoSEQ multiplex PCR. The data show roughly 150,000 clones, around 85% seen once. Sequencing was carried out using PBMCs. This sequence originates from a male donor in good health and CMV-seronegative.

CDR3 nucleotides: TGCGCCAGCAGCCACATCGCGTCAGGGCTAGACGAGCAGTACTTC. Protein: CASSHIASGLDEQYF. The chain couples TRBV5-1 to TRBJ2-5; perhaps TRBD1 as D (5 bases). Judging by the DNA end, TRBJ2-7 fits better; the J call may be wrong. Germline V CDR1 and CDR2: SGHRS, YFSETQ. The CDR3 has 15 amino acids.